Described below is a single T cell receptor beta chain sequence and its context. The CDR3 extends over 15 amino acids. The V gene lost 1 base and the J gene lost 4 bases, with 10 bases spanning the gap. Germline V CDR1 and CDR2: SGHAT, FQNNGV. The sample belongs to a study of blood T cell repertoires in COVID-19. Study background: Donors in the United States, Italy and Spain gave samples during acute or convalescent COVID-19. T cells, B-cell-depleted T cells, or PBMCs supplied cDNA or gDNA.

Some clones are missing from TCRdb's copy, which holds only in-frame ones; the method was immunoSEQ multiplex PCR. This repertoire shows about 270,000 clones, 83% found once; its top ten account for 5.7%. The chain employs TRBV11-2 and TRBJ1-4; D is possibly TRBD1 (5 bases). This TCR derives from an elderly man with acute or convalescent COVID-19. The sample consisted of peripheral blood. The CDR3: CASSLAGVGNEKLFF. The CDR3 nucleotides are TGTGCCAGCAGCTTAGCGGGGGTGGGTAATGAAAAACTGTTTTTT.